Each of the 12 T cell receptor beta chains below was sequenced from the same sample in a study of beta chain features in type 1 diabetes. Study-wide results and caveats: Significant though moderate, a shortening of TCRB CDR3s appeared in all four CD4+ subsets of Type 1 diabetes patients.

Investigators reverse transcribed all isolated RNA, so they sequenced expressed TCRB transcripts. Data came from immunoSEQ multiplex PCR; TCRdb stores just in-frame clones and leaves some out. The sample has about 370,000 clones; around 10% are singletons. These receptors' antigens are unknown. Specimen: central memory CD4+ T cells from blood. Receptors were obtained from a young man with type 1 diabetes.

The chain employs TRBV5-1 and TRBJ2-1, with TRBD2 identical over 8 bases. The CDR3 extends over 15 amino acids. Germline CDR1 reads SGHRS; CDR2 reads YFSETQ. Unmatched junction bases numbered 3, after V lost 0 bases and J lost 4 bases. The CDR3 DNA reads TGCGCCAGCAGCTTGGGACTAGCGAATTACAATGAGCAGTTCTTC. It yields the protein CASSLGLANYNEQFF.

This clone was counted only a few times. This rearrangement joins TRBV18 to TRBJ2-7; no definite D call. The CDR3 spans 14 residues. Trimming took off 10 bases at V and 3 bases at J, with 19 bases between the two ends. Germline V CDR1 and CDR2: KGHSH, LQKENI. The CDR3 DNA is TGTGCCACCAGTTTTCGCACCGGTGGCTACGAGCAGTACTTC. Amino acid sequence: CATSFRTGGYEQYF.

This clone was seen more than once but under ten times. This chain joins TRBV14 and TRBJ2-3, with D possibly matching TRBD1 (6 bases). The V gene's germline CDR1 is SGHDN and CDR2 FVKESK. With 4 bases removed from V and 5 bases from J, the gap between germline ends came to 16 bases. This CDR3 is 15 amino acids long. This chain's CDR3 is CASSLPNRAVDTQYF. The CDR3 DNA follows: TGTGCCAGCAGCCTTCCCAACAGGGCGGTAGATACGCAGTATTTT.

V usage is TRBV7-2 and J usage is TRBJ2-7; TRBD2 might be the D (6 bases). The CDR3 loop spans 14 amino acids. Germline CDR1 and CDR2: SGHTA and FQGNSA. V was clipped by 1 base and J by 7 bases, with 14 bases between them. The CDR3 spells CASSLDQGGEEQYF. The CDR3 DNA sequence: TGTGCCAGCAGCTTAGATCAGGGAGGAGAGGAGCAGTACTTC.

Comment on this clone: This sample includes further DNA sequences coding for the same CDR3. The chain is built from TRBV27 and TRBJ1-2; no clear D gene. CDR3 length: 13 residues. The V end was cut by 0 bases, the J end by 4 bases, with 6 bases between. Germline CDR1 reads MNHEY; CDR2 reads SMNVEV (reference sequence). The CDR3 spells CASSLSGSYGYTF. CDR3 DNA: TGTGCCAGCAGTTTATCAGGATCCTATGGCTACACCTTC.

The CDR3 nucleotides read TGTGCCAGCAGTCCGGGACTAGCGGGAGTAGGAGAGCAGTACTTC. This sequence encodes CASSPGLAGVGEQYF. The chain combines TRBV6-6 with TRBJ2-7; 14 nucleotides line up with TRBD2. Unmatched junction bases numbered 7, after V lost 5 bases and J lost 7 bases. CDR1 MNHNY and CDR2 SVGAGI come from the germline V gene (reference sequence). This CDR3 contains 15 residues.

This clone was recorded at least ten times. Other DNA sequences in the sample encode the same CDR3. This chain uses TRBV5-4 with TRBJ2-1, with 14 bases lining up with TRBD2. The junction had 3 bases not matched to a gene; V was cut back by 4 bases and J by 6 bases. The CDR3 runs 15 residues. CDR1 and CDR2 (germline): SGHNT, YYREEE (reference sequence). CDR3 DNA: TGTGCCAGCAGCCCCGGACTAGCGGGAGGCAATGAGCAGTTCTTC. Translation gives CASSPGLAGGNEQFF.

This rearrangement joins TRBV6-5 to TRBJ1-5, with a possible D match to TRBD1 (5 bases). The CDR3 runs 13 residues. Germline V gene data show CDR1 as MNHEY and CDR2 as SVGAGI. V was pared by 6 bases and J by 7 bases, with 13 bases between. The CDR3 DNA reads as TGTGCCAGCAGCTCCAGGGTGGAACAGCCCCAGCATTTT. Amino acids: CASSSRVEQPQHF.

This clone was seen only a few times. The gene calls are TRBV28 and TRBJ2-5; no firm D call. V lost 3 bases, J lost 2 bases, and 13 bases lay in between. Per germline, CDR1 MDHEN and CDR2 SYDVKM. The CDR3 sequence is 15 residues long. The CDR3 sequence: CASSFSGLEQETQYF. Written as DNA, the CDR3 is TGTGCCAGCAGTTTTTCTGGGCTGGAACAAGAGACCCAGTACTTC.

This clone was counted between two and nine times. Other DNA sequences in this specimen translate into the identical CDR3. The genes are TRBV18 and TRBJ1-1; D is undetermined. V was trimmed by 3 bases and J by 1 base, leaving 6 bases between them. CDR3 size: 13 residues. Germline assignment: CDR1 KGHSH and CDR2 LQKENI. Written as DNA, the CDR3 is TGTGCCAGCTCACCTGCCCAGAACACTGAAGCTTTCTTT. As protein: CASSPAQNTEAFF.

This clone was counted between two and nine times. This chain links TRBV2 with TRBJ2-7; 7 bases fit TRBD1. The CDR3 has 15 amino acids. Germline V gives CDR1 SNHLY, CDR2 FYNNEI. V lost 6 bases and J lost 0; bases outside the gene matches: 8. CDR3 amino acids: CASSYLRDSSYEQYF. CDR3 bases: TGTGCCAGCAGCTACCTCCGGGACAGCTCCTACGAGCAGTACTTC.

This chain connects TRBV30 to TRBJ1-1; a possible D gene is TRBD1 (6 bases). Trimming took off 0 bases at V and 5 bases at J, with 7 bases between the two ends. CDR3 size: 12 residues. Germline V gene sequence: CDR1 GTSNPN, CDR2 SVGIG (reference sequence). This CDR3 reads CAWSVGATEAFF. CDR3 in DNA: TGTGCCTGGAGTGTGGGGGCGACTGAAGCTTTCTTT.